The sample holds one count of the clone carrying this T cell receptor (beta chain). The antigen is undetermined. The CDR3 is made up of 13 amino acids. Trimming took off 5 bases at V and 4 bases at J, with 10 bases between the two ends. Per the germline V gene, CDR1 is LNHDA and CDR2 is SQIVND (reference sequence). This entry comes from a study of shared clonotypes between healthy human individuals. Study-level results: Tissue TCR repertoires likely differ from these blood-only repertoires. The study found about 5% of naive CD4 clonotypes shared across several donors. An expected dependence of interdonor clonotype sharing on sequencing depth was noted.

Generated by immunoSEQ multiplex PCR, the TCRdb table keeps only in-frame clones and is missing some. The sample lists about 2.1 million clones; 85% to 95% were seen once. It was CD45RO-negative cells, positively selected for CCR7, that made up naive CD8 cells, with terminally differentiated effector memory CD45RA+ cells excluded. The sequenced sample consisted of naive CD8+ T cells from PBMCs. The origin of this receptor is a young man in good health. Some clones in this sample may be carry-over from other donors' samples. The chain links TRBV19 to TRBJ2-3; D not certain. The CDR3 sequence is CASSPRDADTQYF. The CDR3, as DNA: TGTGCCAGTAGTCCCAGAGATGCAGATACGCAGTATTTT.